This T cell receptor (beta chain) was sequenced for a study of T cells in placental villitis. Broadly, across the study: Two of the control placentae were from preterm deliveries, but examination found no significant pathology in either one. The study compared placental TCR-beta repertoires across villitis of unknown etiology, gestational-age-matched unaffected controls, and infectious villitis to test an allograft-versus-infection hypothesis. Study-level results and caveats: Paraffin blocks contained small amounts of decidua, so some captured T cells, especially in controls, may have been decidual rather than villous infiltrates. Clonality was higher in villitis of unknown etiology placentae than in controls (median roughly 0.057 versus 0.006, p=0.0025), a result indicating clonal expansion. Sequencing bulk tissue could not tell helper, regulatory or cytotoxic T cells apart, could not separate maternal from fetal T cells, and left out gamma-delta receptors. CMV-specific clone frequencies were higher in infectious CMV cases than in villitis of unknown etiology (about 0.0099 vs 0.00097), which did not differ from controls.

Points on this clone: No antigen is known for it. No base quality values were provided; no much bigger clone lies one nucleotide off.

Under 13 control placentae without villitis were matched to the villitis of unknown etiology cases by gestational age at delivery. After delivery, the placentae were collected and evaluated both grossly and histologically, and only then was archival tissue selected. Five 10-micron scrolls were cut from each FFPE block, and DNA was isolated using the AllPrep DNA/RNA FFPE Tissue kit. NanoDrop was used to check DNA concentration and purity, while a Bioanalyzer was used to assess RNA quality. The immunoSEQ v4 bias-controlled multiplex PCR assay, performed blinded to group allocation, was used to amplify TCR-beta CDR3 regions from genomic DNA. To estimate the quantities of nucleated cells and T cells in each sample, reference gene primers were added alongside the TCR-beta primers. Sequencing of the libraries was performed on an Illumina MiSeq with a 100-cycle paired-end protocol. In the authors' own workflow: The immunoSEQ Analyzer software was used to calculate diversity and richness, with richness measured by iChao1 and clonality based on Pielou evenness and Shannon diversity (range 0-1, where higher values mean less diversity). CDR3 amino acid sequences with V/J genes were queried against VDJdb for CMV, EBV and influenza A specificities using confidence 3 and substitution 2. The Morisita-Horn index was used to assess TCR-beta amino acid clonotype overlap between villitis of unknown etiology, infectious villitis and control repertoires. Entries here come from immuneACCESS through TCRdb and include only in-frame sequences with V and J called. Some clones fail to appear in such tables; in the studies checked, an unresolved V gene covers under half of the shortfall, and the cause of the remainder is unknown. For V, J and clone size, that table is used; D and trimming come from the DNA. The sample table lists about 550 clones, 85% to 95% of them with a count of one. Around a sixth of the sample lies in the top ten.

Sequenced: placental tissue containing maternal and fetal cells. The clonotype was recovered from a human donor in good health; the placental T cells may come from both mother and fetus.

The sequenced DNA: TGTGCCAGCAGTATACAGGAGAACTATGGCTACACCTTC. Its translation is CASSIQENYGYTF. The chain was built from TRBV12-3 or TRBV12-4 and TRBJ1-2; possibly the D gene is TRBD1, per 5 matching bases. V and J are truncated by 5 bases and 2 bases respectively, leaving an intervening sequence of 9 bases. From the cysteine through the phenylalanine, the CDR3 covers 13 amino acids. The DNA shown is the 39-base CDR3, in frame from base 1.